Listed here are 18 T cell receptor beta chains from one sample, sequenced in a study of regulatory T cells in long-lasting Graves disease. As to time point: newly diagnosed GD, antithyroid drugs for less than 3 months. PBMCs provided the RNA from which the TCR library was made. To make TCR beta libraries, researchers used iRepertoire HTBI primers and Arm-PCR of CDR3 regions. TCRdb re-called the multiplex PCR reads through MiXCR, storing one row per CDR3 protein. The data contain around 500,000 distinct CDR3 sequences, 9.5% to 15% of them singletons. The same data also went into a second study, on T cells in Graves' hyperthyroidism and ophthalmopathy.

The sequences come from peripheral blood mononuclear cells (PBMCs), collected at new diagnosis, from a patient treated with antithyroid drugs. Receptors were obtained from a woman between 25 and 40 years old with Graves disease.

This clonotype turned up a few times. CDR3 nucleotides: TGCGCCAGCAGCCAAGAGTACGATGTTGACACCGGGGAGCTGTTTTTT. Protein sequence: CASSQEYDVDTGELFF. This rearrangement joins TRBV4-3 to TRBJ2-2; no definite D call. The CDR3 covers 16 residues. Germline lookup yields CDR1 LGHNA and CDR2 YSLEER. V was clipped by 0 bases and J by 3 bases, with 11 bases between them.

This clonotype was seen repeatedly, ten times or more. The chain couples TRBV18 to TRBJ2-7; maybe TRBD2 (6 bases). V shed 3 bases and J shed 3 bases, with 15 bases lying between them. The V gene's germline CDR1 is KGHSH and CDR2 LQKENI. The CDR3 sequence is 15 residues long. CDR3 DNA sequence: TGTGCCAGCTCACCCATGGGGGGTCCCTACTACGAGCAGTACTTC. It translates to CASSPMGGPYYEQYF. The whole variable domain, remainder taken from reference TRBV18 and TRBJ2-7, is NAGVMQNPRHLVRRRGQEARLRCSPMKGHSHVYWYRQLPEEGLKFMVYLQKENIIDESGMPKERFSAEFPKEGPSILRIQQVVRGDSAAYFCASSPMGGPYYEQYFGPGTRLTVT.

This clonotype was counted ten times or more. The rearrangement links TRBV2 to TRBJ1-2; a possible D gene is TRBD1 (5 bases). CDR1 and CDR2 from the germline V gene are SNHLY and FYNNEI. Trimming cost V 3 bases and J 4 bases, with 9 bases left between them. This CDR3 has 13 amino acids. The CDR3 spells CASSDQGGYGYTF. In nucleotides, the CDR3 is TGTGCCAGCAGTGACCAGGGTGGCTATGGCTACACCTTC.

A note on this clonotype: A single base separates this from a much larger clone, so it may be a read error. The chain couples TRBV27 to TRBJ2-7; 7 bases are shared with TRBD2. In germline, CDR1 is MNHEY, CDR2 SMNVEV (reference sequence). Trimming at V came to 6 bases and at J to 1 base, leaving 9 bases not matched to a gene. The length of the CDR3 is 15 residues. CDR3: CASSGLEEGSYEQYF. For the CDR3, the DNA is TGTGCCAGCAGCGGACTAGAGGAAGGTTCCTACGAGCAGTACTTC.

V is TRBV27 and J is TRBJ1-2; the D gene is possibly TRBD1 (6 bases). Germline lookup yields CDR1 MNHEY and CDR2 SMNVEV (reference sequence). With 3 bases removed from V and 3 bases from J, the gap between germline ends came to 11 bases. CDR3 length equals 14 residues. CDR3 amino acids: CASSFDRTDYGYTF. In DNA form, the CDR3 reads TGTGCCAGCAGTTTCGACAGGACCGACTATGGCTACACCTTC.

This clonotype was detected many times. The chain links TRBV19 to TRBJ1-1; D not resolved. The CDR3 has 14 amino acids. The V end lost 6 bases, the J end lost 3 bases, and 14 bases lay between the germline ends. Germline CDR1 reads LNHDA; CDR2 reads SQIVND (reference sequence). CDR3 protein: CASRTGRWDTEAFF. CDR3 DNA sequence: TGTGCCAGTAGGACCGGGCGCTGGGACACTGAAGCTTTCTTT.

There are many counts of this clonotype. The V call is TRBV7-9, the J call TRBJ2-1, with a tentative D call TRBD1 (6 bases). Germline CDR1 reads SEHNR; CDR2 reads FQNEAQ (reference sequence). The CDR3 runs to 16 residues. V was pared by 6 bases and J by 1 base, with 16 bases between. The CDR3 reads CASSSPGHGSYNEQFF. CDR3 in DNA: TGTGCCAGCAGTTCGCCGGGACACGGGTCCTACAATGAGCAGTTCTTC.

The J gene is TRBJ2-3, the V gene TRBV11-2, with TRBD1 identical over 7 bases. The V gene end was trimmed by 5 bases and the J gene end by 0 bases; junction bases not matched to a gene: 5. CDR3 length: 15 residues. Germline assignment: CDR1 SGHAT and CDR2 FQNNGV. CDR3 coding DNA: TGTGCCAGCAGCCCTCCACAGGGGAGCACAGATACGCAGTATTTT. It encodes CASSPPQGSTDTQYF.

This clonotype was detected ten times or more. CDR3 region: CASSDPSGRARYEQFF. CDR3 DNA: TGTGCCAGCAGTGACCCAAGCGGGAGGGCCCGCTATGAGCAGTTCTTC. The chain is built from TRBV6-1 and TRBJ2-1; TRBD2 aligns across 10 bases. The CDR3 contains 16 residues. Germline CDR1 reads MNHNS; CDR2 reads SASEGT. With V trimmed by 3 bases and J by 8 bases, 10 bases remained unmatched.

This clonotype was seen repeatedly, ten times or more. CDR3 DNA sequence: TGTGCCAGCAGCTTAGCCCAGCCCCGACAGGGCCCGAGGGAGCAGTTCTTC. Translated, it gives CASSLAQPRQGPREQFF. The chain has TRBV11-3 and TRBJ2-1; 7 positions agree with TRBD1. CDR3 length equals 17 residues. The V gene end was trimmed by 1 base and the J gene end by 10 bases; junction bases not matched to a gene: 16. The germline gives CDR1 SGHNT, CDR2 YENEEA.

The J gene is TRBJ2-7, the V gene TRBV29-1; TRBD2 aligns across 11 bases. Germline values: CDR1 SQVTM, CDR2 ANQGSEA. The V segment lost 7 bases and the J segment 6 bases; nucleotides outside the gene matches: 11. The CDR3 extends over 14 amino acids. The CDR3, as DNA: TGCAGCGCAACTCCTACTAGCGGGAGTTTCGAGCAGTACTTC. Translating it yields CSATPTSGSFEQYF.

The chain carries TRBV29-1 and TRBJ2-3, with D hard to call. This CDR3 contains 13 residues. In germline, CDR1 is SQVTM, CDR2 ANQGSEA. V lost 8 bases and J lost 3, with 15 bases in between. The CDR3 spells CSHLSTPTDTQYF. The CDR3 DNA reads TGCAGCCACCTTTCGACCCCGACAGATACGCAGTATTTT.

The table lists this clonotype with many counts. This sequence joins TRBV7-2 and TRBJ2-3; 8 nucleotides match TRBD2. J was trimmed by 2 bases and V by 4 bases; bases with no gene match: 14. The CDR3 loop spans 18 amino acids. Germline lookup yields CDR1 SGHTA and CDR2 FQGNSA. CDR3 region: CASSSRLAGGRYTDTQYF. For the CDR3, the DNA is TGTGCCAGCAGCTCCAGGCTGGCGGGAGGTCGGTACACAGATACGCAGTATTTT.

This clonotype was seen many times. The chain links TRBV2 to TRBJ1-5; D is uncertain. This CDR3 contains 13 residues. Trimming removed 5 bases at V and 7 bases at J, with 12 bases between. Per germline, CDR1 SNHLY and CDR2 FYNNEI. Here the CDR3 DNA reads TGTGCCAGCAGTCCAGCCGACGGGCAGCCCCAGCATTTT. Protein: CASSPADGQPQHF.

The sample holds many counts of this clonotype. The chain has TRBV20-1 and TRBJ2-3; TRBD2 might be the D (6 bases). V lost 0 bases and J lost 14, with 15 bases in between. CDR3 length: 12 amino acids. From germline, CDR1 is DFQATT and CDR2 SNEGSKA (reference sequence). The CDR3 DNA reads as TGCAGTGCTAGAGACTGGGCGGGGCCCGCGTATTTT. As protein: CSARDWAGPAYF.

This clonotype was found many times. The chain uses TRBV6-5 and TRBJ1-2; D is possibly TRBD1 (6 bases). The CDR3 runs to 12 residues. In germline, CDR1 is MNHEY, CDR2 SVGAGI. V lost 4 bases, J lost 4 bases, and 7 bases lay in between. This CDR3 reads CASSSDSYGYTF. CDR3 coding DNA: TGTGCCAGCAGTTCGGACAGCTATGGCTACACCTTC.

The chain combines TRBV2 with TRBJ2-2; D tentatively reads TRBD1 or TRBD2 (6 bases each). Trimming shortened V by 1 base and J by 5 bases, and 17 bases separated the two germline ends. Germline loops: CDR1 SNHLY, CDR2 FYNNEI. The CDR3 is 17 residues long. DNA of the CDR3: TGTGCCAGCAGTGAAGTGGTGGGGGGCGGCGTAACCGGGGAGCTGTTTTTT. Translation: CASSEVVGGGVTGELFF.

Ten or more counts support this clonotype. The rearrangement uses TRBV20-1 and TRBJ1-2, with TRBD1 matching 9 bases. Losses at the gene ends were 3 bases for V and 10 bases for J; bases not matched to a gene: 12. CDR3 length equals 14 residues. CDR1 DFQATT and CDR2 SNEGSKA come from the germline V gene (reference sequence). The CDR3 is CSASDYGQGQDYTF. The CDR3 region has the DNA TGCAGTGCTAGTGACTACGGACAGGGGCAGGACTACACCTTC.